This T cell receptor (beta chain) originates from a study of circulating CD8 cells and anti-PD-1 response in melanoma. Germline V gene sequence: CDR1 MNHEY, CDR2 SMNVEV (reference sequence). With 6 bases removed from V and 7 bases from J, the gap between germline ends came to 13 bases. The CDR3 has 13 amino acids. Sorting of live CD3+CD8+TCRalphabeta+ cells by PD-1 and/or TIGIT gave four subsets. By share, this clonotype ranks as large. Using 15 ng of total RNA, TCR libraries were made with the QIAseq Immune Repertoire TCR panel. Each CDR3 protein gets one entry after TCRdb re-called the reads with MiXCR. The data hold approximately 560 distinct CDR3 sequences, with 9.2% observed a single time.

Sequenced material: CD8+ T cells from PBMCs, taken at baseline or after one month of anti-PD-1 therapy (not recorded which). The chain links TRBV27 to TRBJ2-1; possible D gene TRBD1, 5 bases. The sequence was collected from a human donor with melanoma. CDR3 in DNA: TGTGCCAGCAGCCTCCCCCCAGGGAATGAGCAGTTCTTC. Translated: CASSLPPGNEQFF.